This T cell receptor beta chain was profiled in a study of blood T cell repertoires in COVID-19. The overall study: Both acute and convalescent COVID-19 samples were obtained from the United States, Italy and Spain. The analysed material was cDNA or gDNA that came from T cells, B-cell-depleted T cells, or PBMCs.

As processed by the authors: Reference gene primer amplification in the assay estimated nucleated cell counts. The repertoire was sequenced with immunoSEQ multiplex PCR; TCRdb's copy has only in-frame clones and lacks some. V, J and clone size are those of that table, while D and trimming were read from the DNA. The top ten hold about 1.5% of the sample, which has about 93,000 clones, roughly 90% seen once. V lost 8 bases and J lost 0, with 12 bases in between. The length of the CDR3 is 15 residues. CDR1 is KGHDR, CDR2 SFDVKD, per germline. V and J are TRBV24-1 and TRBJ2-2; D is unresolved. The source material was peripheral blood. This sequence was found in a human donor with active COVID-19. The donor label of this sample is uncertain. The CDR3 coding sequence is TGTGCCACCAAGAACTCCCTCGCGAACACCGGGGAGCTGTTTTTT. Its translation is CATKNSLANTGELFF.